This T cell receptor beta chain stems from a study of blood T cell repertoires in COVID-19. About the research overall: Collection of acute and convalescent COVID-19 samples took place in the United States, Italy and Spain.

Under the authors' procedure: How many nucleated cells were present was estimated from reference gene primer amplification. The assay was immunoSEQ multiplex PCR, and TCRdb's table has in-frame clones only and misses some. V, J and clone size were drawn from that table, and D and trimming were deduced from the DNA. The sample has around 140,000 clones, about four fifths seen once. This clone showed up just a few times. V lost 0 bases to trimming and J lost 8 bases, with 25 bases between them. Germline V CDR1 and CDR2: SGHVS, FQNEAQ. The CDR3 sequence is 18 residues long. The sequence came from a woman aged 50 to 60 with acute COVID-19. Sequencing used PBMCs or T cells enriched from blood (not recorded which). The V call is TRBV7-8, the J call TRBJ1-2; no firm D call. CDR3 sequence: CASSLASGLWLAPGGYTF. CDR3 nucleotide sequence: TGTGCCAGCAGCTTAGCGTCGGGTTTATGGTTGGCCCCGGGGGGCTACACCTTC.